These T cell receptor beta chains were read from a single sample in a study of somatic mutations in cytotoxic T cells in rheumatoid arthritis. The assay was immunoSEQ multiplex PCR, and TCRdb's table has in-frame clones only and misses some. The data show 15,000 to 20,000 clones, roughly 80% seen once. Material: CD8+ T cells sorted from blood. These receptors were obtained from an adult with rheumatoid arthritis. The CDR3 runs from the conserved cysteine through the conserved F or W. Fields, in order: clone size, D gene, J gene, V gene, CDR3 protein, CDR3 DNA. The D gene is left open where the match is weak. Clone size is not always given. Where it is, it says once, few, many or a class for expanded clones.

clone_size: .
d_call: .
j_call: TRBJ1-1
v_call: TRBV19
cdr3_aa: CASSILDEILTEAFF
cdr3_nt: TGTGCCAGTAGTATCTTGGATGAGATCCTCACTGAAGCTTTCTTT

clone_size: .
d_call: .
j_call: TRBJ2-7
v_call: TRBV5-1
cdr3_aa: CASSYRDSSYEQYF
cdr3_nt: TGCGCCAGCAGCTACCGGGACTCTTCCTACGAGCAGTACTTC

clone_size: .
d_call: TRBD1
j_call: TRBJ2-2
v_call: TRBV30
cdr3_aa: CAWDRGGRELFF
cdr3_nt: TGTGCCTGGGACAGGGGGGGCAGGGAGCTGTTTTTT

clone_size: .
d_call: .
j_call: TRBJ1-6
v_call: TRBV4-1
cdr3_aa: CASSQSGGEGSPLHF
cdr3_nt: TGCGCCAGCAGCCAAAGCGGGGGAGAGGGTTCACCCCTCCACTTT

clone_size: .
d_call: TRBD1
j_call: TRBJ1-5
v_call: TRBV27
cdr3_aa: CASSLSGQGPNQPQHF
cdr3_nt: TGTGCCAGCAGTTTATCGGGACAGGGCCCCAATCAGCCCCAGCATTTT

clone_size: .
d_call: .
j_call: TRBJ2-7
v_call: TRBV27
cdr3_aa: CASSLGYEQYF
cdr3_nt: TGTGCCAGCAGTTTGGGGTACGAGCAGTACTTC

clone_size: .
d_call: .
j_call: TRBJ2-7
v_call: TRBV11-2
cdr3_aa: CASSLIPESYEQYF
cdr3_nt: TGTGCCAGCAGCTTAATTCCGGAGTCCTACGAGCAGTACTTC

clone_size: .
d_call: TRBD2
j_call: TRBJ2-3
v_call: TRBV19
cdr3_aa: CASSIGTSPSTDTQYF
cdr3_nt: TGTGCCAGTAGTATAGGGACTAGCCCAAGCACAGATACGCAGTATTTT

clone_size: .
d_call: .
j_call: TRBJ2-4
v_call: TRBV7-9
cdr3_aa: CASSLNDAKNIQYF
cdr3_nt: TGTGCCAGCAGCTTAAACGATGCCAAAAACATTCAGTACTTC

clone_size: .
d_call: .
j_call: TRBJ2-7
v_call: TRBV4-2
cdr3_aa: CASSPKRGPEGQYF
cdr3_nt: TGTGCCAGCAGCCCCAAGAGGGGACCGGAGGGGCAGTACTTC

clone_size: .
d_call: TRBD1
j_call: TRBJ1-4
v_call: TRBV6-5
cdr3_aa: CASRDRGLHYEKLFF
cdr3_nt: TGTGCCAGCAGAGACAGGGGGCTCCACTACGAAAAACTGTTTTTT

clone_size: few
d_call: .
j_call: TRBJ1-5
v_call: TRBV27
cdr3_aa: CASNAKGGQPQHF
cdr3_nt: TGTGCCAGCAACGCTAAGGGGGGTCAGCCCCAGCATTTT

clone_size: .
d_call: TRBD1
j_call: TRBJ1-3
v_call: TRBV2
cdr3_aa: CASRGGGTGKIRNTIYF
cdr3_nt: TGTGCCAGCAGGGGAGGGGGGACAGGGAAGATTCGAAACACCATATATTTT

clone_size: .
d_call: TRBD1
j_call: TRBJ1-3
v_call: TRBV27
cdr3_aa: CASSPRQGLSGNTIYF
cdr3_nt: TGTGCCAGCAGTCCCCGACAGGGTCTCTCTGGAAACACCATATATTTT

clone_size: few
d_call: .
j_call: TRBJ1-4
v_call: TRBV7-9
cdr3_aa: CASSLSGQAGWEKLFF
cdr3_nt: TGTGCCAGCAGCTTATCAGGTCAGGCCGGATGGGAAAAACTGTTTTTT

clone_size: once
d_call: .
j_call: TRBJ1-1
v_call: TRBV2
cdr3_aa: CASSEAGSNTEAFF
cdr3_nt: TGTGCCAGCAGTGAGGCCGGGTCGAACACTGAAGCTTTCTTT

clone_size: .
d_call: TRBD1
j_call: TRBJ2-1
v_call: TRBV2
cdr3_aa: CAKPGQDNNEQFF
cdr3_nt: TGTGCCAAACCGGGACAGGACAACAATGAGCAGTTCTTC

clone_size: .
d_call: .
j_call: TRBJ1-4
v_call: TRBV7-9
cdr3_aa: CASRYRGGANEKLFF
cdr3_nt: TGTGCCAGCAGGTATCGCGGAGGGGCAAATGAAAAACTGTTTTTT

clone_size: .
d_call: .
j_call: TRBJ2-5
v_call: TRBV6-5
cdr3_aa: CASSYPGETQYF
cdr3_nt: TGTGCCAGCAGTTACCCCGGGGAGACCCAGTACTTC

clone_size: .
d_call: .
j_call: TRBJ2-1
v_call: TRBV4-1
cdr3_aa: CASSSTSGSYNEQFF
cdr3_nt: TGCGCCAGCAGCTCTACATCGGGTTCCTACAATGAGCAGTTCTTC

clone_size: .
d_call: TRBD1
j_call: TRBJ2-7
v_call: TRBV11-2
cdr3_aa: CASSFLGTGAYEQYF
cdr3_nt: TGTGCCAGCAGCTTCCTTGGGACAGGAGCCTACGAGCAGTACTTC

clone_size: .
d_call: .
j_call: TRBJ2-7
v_call: TRBV4-1
cdr3_aa: CASSSLLWGADDEQYF
cdr3_nt: TGCGCCAGCAGTTCTCTTCTCTGGGGGGCGGACGACGAGCAGTACTTC

clone_size: .
d_call: .
j_call: TRBJ1-2
v_call: TRBV4-1
cdr3_aa: CASSQAIQGLNYGYTF
cdr3_nt: TGCGCCAGCAGCCAAGCGATCCAGGGCCTTAACTATGGCTACACCTTC

clone_size: .
d_call: .
j_call: TRBJ1-2
v_call: TRBV10-3
cdr3_aa: CAIKQENYGYTF
cdr3_nt: TGTGCCATCAAACAGGAAAACTATGGCTACACCTTC

clone_size: .
d_call: TRBD2
j_call: TRBJ2-3
v_call: TRBV30
cdr3_aa: CAWTEGGVGDTQYF
cdr3_nt: TGTGCCTGGACTGAGGGAGGGGTAGGGGATACGCAGTATTTT

clone_size: .
d_call: .
j_call: TRBJ2-7
v_call: TRBV7-9
cdr3_aa: CASSLGEGGSPYEQYF
cdr3_nt: TGTGCCAGCAGCTTAGGAGAGGGGGGTTCCCCCTACGAGCAGTACTTC

clone_size: few
d_call: .
j_call: TRBJ1-1
v_call: TRBV30
cdr3_aa: CAWMAGGTEAFF
cdr3_nt: TGTGCCTGGATGGCTGGGGGGACTGAAGCTTTCTTT

clone_size: few
d_call: .
j_call: TRBJ2-7
v_call: TRBV10-3
cdr3_aa: CACAGIRGDEQYF
cdr3_nt: TGTGCCTGCGCGGGTATTCGGGGAGACGAGCAGTACTTC

clone_size: once
d_call: .
j_call: TRBJ2-3
v_call: TRBV2
cdr3_aa: CASSEDRHYTDTQYF
cdr3_nt: TGTGCCAGCAGTGAGGACCGCCATTACACAGATACGCAGTATTTT

clone_size: .
d_call: .
j_call: TRBJ2-3
v_call: TRBV18
cdr3_aa: CASSPQDSPDTQYF
cdr3_nt: TGTGCCAGCTCACCGCAGGATTCGCCAGATACGCAGTATTTT

clone_size: .
d_call: TRBD2
j_call: TRBJ2-1
v_call: TRBV5-6
cdr3_aa: CASSLMVAGGSGYEQFF
cdr3_nt: TGTGCCAGCAGCTTAATGGTAGCGGGGGGTTCCGGGTATGAGCAGTTCTTC

clone_size: .
d_call: .
j_call: TRBJ1-2
v_call: TRBV13
cdr3_aa: CATPSGPGYGYTF
cdr3_nt: TGTGCCACCCCATCGGGGCCGGGATATGGCTACACCTTC

clone_size: .
d_call: .
j_call: TRBJ1-5
v_call: TRBV19
cdr3_aa: CASSIGWEPQHF
cdr3_nt: TGTGCCAGTAGTATAGGTTGGGAGCCCCAGCATTTT

clone_size: .
d_call: .
j_call: TRBJ1-5
v_call: TRBV9
cdr3_aa: CASSVDASIVRPQHF
cdr3_nt: TGTGCCAGCAGCGTAGACGCGTCTATAGTCAGGCCCCAGCATTTT

clone_size: .
d_call: .
j_call: TRBJ1-2
v_call: TRBV9
cdr3_aa: CASSFSDSYGYTF
cdr3_nt: TGTGCCAGCAGTTTCTCGGACTCCTATGGCTACACCTTC